A single sample is the source of the 24 T cell receptor beta chains below, sequenced in a study of response to subunit inactivated influenza vaccine. TCRdb used MiXCR to reprocess the RT-PCR reads, holding one entry per CDR3 protein. The top ten clones hold 3% of a sample with hundreds of thousands of distinct CDR3 sequences, approximately 15% of them seen once. The sequencing here drew on CD4+ T cells sorted from PBMCs, taken roughly 24 months after vaccination. These receptors came from a man between 50 and 69 years old who received an inactivated influenza vaccine.

This clonotype was counted a few times. V is TRBV9 and J is TRBJ2-7, with TRBD1 as a possible D gene (5 bases). CDR1 is SGDLS and CDR2 is YYNGEE in the germline V gene. The CDR3 is 15 amino acids. The V and J ends lost 4 bases and 5 bases respectively, with 19 bases between them. CDR3 nucleotides: TGTGCCAGCAGCCCCAGCCCGAAAAGGGGCCACGAGCAGTACTTC. Translation: CASSPSPKRGHEQYF.

The CDR3 nucleotides are TGTGCCAGCAGCGTCGGGAGGGGAAGCACTGAAGCTTTCTTT. Amino acid sequence: CASSVGRGSTEAFF. The chain carries TRBV7-8 and TRBJ1-1, with a weak D call TRBD1 (5 bases). Per the germline V gene, CDR1 is SGHVS and CDR2 is FQNEAQ. Trimming shortened V by 5 bases and J by 4 bases, and 14 bases separated the two germline ends. CDR3 size: 14 residues.

This clonotype came up a few times. The gene calls are TRBV24-1 and TRBJ2-3; D gene unclear. Germline values: CDR1 KGHDR, CDR2 SFDVKD. The V and J ends lost 1 base and 4 bases respectively, with 8 bases between them. The CDR3 has 14 residues. CDR3 amino acids: CATSDFNGADTQYF. In DNA form, the CDR3 reads TGTGCCACCAGTGATTTTAACGGCGCAGATACGCAGTATTTT.

V gene TRBV6-5 combines with J gene TRBJ2-5; D remains ambiguous. The V end was cut by 0 bases, the J end by 5 bases, with 7 bases between. The germline gives CDR1 MNHEY, CDR2 SVGAGI. This CDR3 spans 13 amino acids. This CDR3 reads CASSYSGIETQYF. The CDR3 bases are TGTGCCAGCAGTTACTCAGGGATCGAGACCCAGTACTTC.

This clonotype was seen a few times. The V and J genes are TRBV2 and TRBJ2-2, with a possible D match to TRBD1 (5 bases). Trimming shortened V by 4 bases and J by 4 bases, and 10 bases separated the two germline ends. Germline CDR1 is SNHLY and CDR2 is FYNNEI. The CDR3 totals 14 residues. CDR3 amino acids: CASSAKDSTGELFF. CDR3 bases: TGTGCCAGCAGTGCCAAAGACAGCACCGGGGAGCTGTTTTTT.

J is TRBJ2-3 and V is TRBV21-1; the table's D call TRBD2 went unverified against the DNA. TRBV21-1 is described as a pseudogene. The CDR3 has 17 residues. The CDR3 DNA reads as TGTGCCAGCAGCAAACCTCTAGCGGGGGGGCCGACAGATACGCAGTATTTT. Translating gives CASSKPLAGGPTDTQYF.

The chain joins TRBV12-3 or TRBV12-4 to TRBJ2-2; 7 bases align to TRBD2. V was pared by 6 bases and J by 6 bases, with 7 bases of the junction left unmatched. This CDR3 spans 14 amino acids. The CDR3 loop is CASRPGLFAGELFF. CDR3 coding DNA: TGTGCCAGCAGGCCGGGACTATTCGCCGGGGAGCTGTTTTTT.

The chain combines TRBV12-3 or TRBV12-4 with TRBJ1-1, with 8 positions matching TRBD1. This CDR3 spans 15 amino acids. Trimming at V came to 4 bases and at J to 5 bases, leaving 9 bases not matched to a gene. CDR3 loop: CASSYQGARSTEAFF. The CDR3 region has the DNA TGTGCCAGCAGTTACCAGGGGGCGCGGAGTACTGAAGCTTTCTTT.

This chain connects TRBV20-1 to TRBJ1-4, with 10 bases aligning to TRBD1. Losses at the gene ends were 3 bases for V and 3 bases for J; bases not matched to a gene: 7. Germline assignment: CDR1 DFQATT and CDR2 SNEGSKA (reference sequence). This CDR3 contains 16 residues. The CDR3 sequence: CSARWGTGVANEKLFF. CDR3 nucleotides: TGCAGTGCTAGGTGGGGGACAGGGGTGGCTAATGAAAAACTGTTTTTT.

The chain is built from TRBV5-1 and TRBJ2-1; no reliable D call. CDR3 length equals 17 residues. CDR1 is SGHRS and CDR2 is YFSETQ in the germline V gene. V dropped 1 base and J dropped 0 bases, with 14 bases sitting between them. DNA for the CDR3: TGCGCCAGCAGCTTGATTTCTCGGACGAGCTCCTACAATGAGCAGTTCTTC. Its translation is CASSLISRTSSYNEQFF.

Comment on this clonotype: One junction end disagrees with the germline gene, perhaps due to a read error. The rearrangement links TRBV9 to TRBJ2-1; D not resolved. The CDR3 runs to 15 residues. Germline CDR1 is SGDLS and CDR2 is YYNGEE. This CDR3 is CAGSVDGQTINEQFF. The CDR3 nucleotides are TGTGCCGGCAGCGTAGATGGCCAAACTATCAATGAGCAGTTCTTC.

The table lists this clonotype with a few counts. The rearrangement uses TRBV28 and TRBJ1-5, with a possible D match to TRBD1 (6 bases). Germline CDR1 reads MDHEN; CDR2 reads SYDVKM. The V gene lost 6 bases and the J gene lost 0 bases, with 12 bases spanning the gap. This CDR3 has 15 amino acids. CDR3 amino acids: CASRWGRISNQPQHF. The CDR3 DNA reads as TGTGCCAGCAGATGGGGGCGGATTAGCAATCAGCCCCAGCATTTT.

V is TRBV4-3 and J is TRBJ1-6; D is uncertain. CDR1 LGHNA and CDR2 YSLEER come from the germline V gene. V shed 0 bases and J shed 3 bases, with 12 bases lying between them. This CDR3 spans 17 amino acids. In nucleotides, the CDR3 is TGCGCCAGCAGCCAAGATCTGGGCGGATTCTATAATTCACCCCTCCACTTT. Translated: CASSQDLGGFYNSPLHF.

A few counts support this clonotype. The chain has TRBV9 and TRBJ2-3, with D unresolved. V was clipped by 3 bases and J by 0 bases, with 11 bases between them. In germline, CDR1 is SGDLS, CDR2 YYNGEE. This CDR3 is built from 15 residues. The CDR3 DNA sequence: TGTGCCAGCAGCGGCGCTTTACGGAGCACAGATACGCAGTATTTT. Translated: CASSGALRSTDTQYF.

This sequence joins TRBV7-2 and TRBJ2-7, with 9 nucleotides matching TRBD2. The J segment lost 3 bases and the V segment lost 5 bases, leaving 2 bases of the junction unmatched. The CDR3 consists of 13 residues. The germline V gene encodes CDR1 SGHTA and CDR2 FQGNSA. The CDR3: CASSKTSGYEQYF. CDR3 sequence (DNA): TGTGCCAGCAGCAAGACTAGCGGCTACGAGCAGTACTTC.

This clonotype was found a few times. The chain has TRBV20-1 and TRBJ2-7, with D tentatively TRBD2 (6 bases). V lost 4 bases to trimming and J lost 5 bases, with 15 bases between them. Germline CDR1 DFQATT, CDR2 SNEGSKA (reference sequence). The CDR3 is 13 amino acids. The CDR3 sequence is CSANPLAAHEQYF. The CDR3 nucleotides read TGCAGTGCTAACCCTTTAGCGGCCCACGAGCAGTACTTC.

The chain uses TRBV11-2 and TRBJ2-3; 7 positions agree with TRBD2. V dropped 4 bases and J dropped 1; count of bases not matched to a gene: 8. CDR3 size: 16 residues. The germline CDR1 and CDR2 sequences are SGHAT and FQNNGV. Here the CDR3 DNA reads TGTGCCAGCAGCTCACTCGGGGGGAGGGGCACAGATACGCAGTATTTT. Translation gives CASSSLGGRGTDTQYF.

V and J are TRBV20-1 and TRBJ2-3; 14 nucleotides align to TRBD2. V trimming: 1 base; J trimming: 4 bases; junction bases outside the gene matches: 4. The CDR3 sequence is 16 residues long. The V gene's germline CDR1 is DFQATT and CDR2 SNEGSKA (reference sequence). CDR3 sequence reads: CSARAGGLAGADTQYF. The CDR3 region has the DNA TGCAGTGCTAGAGCGGGGGGACTAGCGGGAGCAGATACGCAGTATTTT.

The table lists this clonotype with a few counts. V usage is TRBV29-1 and J usage is TRBJ2-1; 8 bases line up with TRBD2. Looked up from germline, CDR1 is SQVTM and CDR2 is ANQGSEA. The CDR3 length is 15 residues. The V and J ends lost 3 bases and 0 bases, in that order; junction bases with no gene match: 4. In DNA form, the CDR3 reads TGCAGCGTTGACTCAGCGGGGGTCTCCTACAATGAGCAGTTCTTC. It specifies CSVDSAGVSYNEQFF.

V gene TRBV6-1 combines with J gene TRBJ2-5; D is unclear. With 2 bases removed from V and 2 bases from J, the gap between germline ends came to 12 bases. CDR1 is MNHNS, CDR2 SASEGT, per germline. This CDR3 has 15 amino acids. The CDR3 nucleotides are TGTGCCAGCAGTGAATCCTTCGCAGGTCAAGAGACCCAGTACTTC. Protein product: CASSESFAGQETQYF.

CDR3 sequence (DNA): TGTGCCAGCAGCTTACTTGCGCACTCTAGCACAGATACGCAGTATTTT. It yields the protein CASSLLAHSSTDTQYF. The chain employs TRBV7-9 and TRBJ2-3; no clear D. The germline V gene has CDR1 SEHNR and CDR2 FQNEAQ (reference sequence). V was clipped by 2 bases and J by 0 bases, with 12 bases between them. There are 16 residues in the CDR3.

The chain employs TRBV15 and TRBJ2-1; 10 bases are a match to TRBD1. The germline V gene encodes CDR1 LNHNV and CDR2 YYDKDF (reference sequence). CDR3 size: 19 residues. The junction had 15 bases not matched to a gene; V was cut back by 0 bases and J by 7 bases. As DNA, the CDR3 is TGTGCCACCAGCAGAGATTCCAGGACAGGGGGTAGAAGGAAAAATGAGCAGTTCTTC. Amino acid sequence: CATSRDSRTGGRRKNEQFF. The full variable domain, rest sourced from reference TRBV15 and TRBJ2-1, is DAMVIQNPRYQVTQFGKPVTLSCSQTLNHNVMYWYQQKSSQAPKLLFHYYDKDFNNEADTPDNFQSRRPNTSFCFLDIRSPGLGDTAMYLCATSRDSRTGGRRKNEQFFGPGTRLTVL.

This chain joins TRBV20-1 and TRBJ2-7; TRBD2 aligns across 13 bases. Losses at the gene ends were 1 base for V and 6 bases for J; bases not matched to a gene: 9. The CDR3 extends over 16 amino acids. CDR1 and CDR2 (germline): DFQATT, SNEGSKA (reference sequence). The CDR3 protein is CSARGTSGRALGEQYF. In DNA form, the CDR3 reads TGCAGTGCTAGAGGCACTAGCGGGAGGGCCCTCGGCGAGCAGTACTTC.

This sequence joins TRBV20-1 and TRBJ2-4, with D tentatively TRBD2 (6 bases). This CDR3 is built from 11 residues. Germline V gives CDR1 DFQATT, CDR2 SNEGSKA (reference sequence). The CDR3 is CSMLREDTQYF. CDR3 coding DNA: TGCAGCATGTTGAGGGAGGATACGCAGTACTTC.